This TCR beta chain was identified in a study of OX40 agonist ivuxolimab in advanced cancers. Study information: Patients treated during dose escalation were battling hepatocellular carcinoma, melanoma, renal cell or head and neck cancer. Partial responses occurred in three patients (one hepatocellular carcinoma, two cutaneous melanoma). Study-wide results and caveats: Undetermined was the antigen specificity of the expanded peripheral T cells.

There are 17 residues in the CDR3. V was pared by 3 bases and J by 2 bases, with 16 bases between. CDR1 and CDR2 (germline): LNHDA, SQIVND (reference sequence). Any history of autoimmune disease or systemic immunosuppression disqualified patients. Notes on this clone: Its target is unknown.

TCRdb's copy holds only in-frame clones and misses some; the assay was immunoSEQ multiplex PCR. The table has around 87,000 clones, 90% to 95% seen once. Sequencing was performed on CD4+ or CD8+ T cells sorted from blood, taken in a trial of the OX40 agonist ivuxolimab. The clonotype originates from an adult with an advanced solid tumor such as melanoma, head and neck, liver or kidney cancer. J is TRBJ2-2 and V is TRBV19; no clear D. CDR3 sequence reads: CASSILRLITNTGELFF. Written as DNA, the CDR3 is TGTGCCAGTAGTATCCTCAGGCTAATCACTAACACCGGGGAGCTGTTTTTT.